This T cell receptor (beta chain) originates from a study of T cells in localized non-small cell lung cancer. Measured with immunoSEQ multiplex PCR; TCRdb has only the in-frame clones, and not every one. Of around 90,000 clones listed, around three quarters were seen once; the top ten hold under 25%. Remarks on this clone: Antigen unknown.

Findings and caveats of the study: T cell clonality was highest in uninvolved adjacent lung, above tumor. Turning up in adjacent lung were a median 57 of the top 100 tumor clones. Elevated blood T cell density was associated with longer overall survival. Sequencing was restricted to one tumor region; therefore, heterogeneity remains possible.

Trimming removed 5 bases from V and 1 base from J, with 15 bases in between. Germline CDR1 and CDR2: PRHDT and FYEKMQ (reference sequence). This CDR3 is 16 amino acids long. This chain links TRBV13 with TRBJ2-1, with D tentatively TRBD2 (6 bases). This clonotype was obtained from a man aged 40 to 70 with stage II squamous cell lung carcinoma. The material was PBMCs, obtained before any cancer treatment. The CDR3 loop reads CASSPATRRSYNEQFF. In DNA, the CDR3 is TGTGCCAGCAGCCCAGCGACTAGACGGTCCTACAATGAGCAGTTCTTC.